Listed here are 8 T cell receptor beta chains from one sample, sequenced in a study of blood T cell repertoires in COVID-19. Profiled with immunoSEQ multiplex PCR; TCRdb holds only in-frame clones, not every one. The table shows about 110,000 clones, with about 75% occurring only once. Material for sequencing was peripheral blood. All receptors derive from a woman aged 70-85 years with acute or convalescent COVID-19.

This clone appeared once. The chain uses TRBV7-2 and TRBJ2-3; a weak D match, TRBD2 (6 bases). Trimming removed 1 base from V and 5 bases from J, with 13 bases in between. This CDR3 spans 15 amino acids. Germline V CDR1 and CDR2: SGHTA, FQGNSA. CDR3 in amino acids: CASSLGPGDGDTQYF. CDR3 DNA: TGTGCCAGCAGCTTAGGTCCGGGGGATGGAGATACGCAGTATTTT.

This clone has a single count. CDR3 bases: TGTGCCTGGAGGCCACCGGGACAGGGCCACGAGCAGTACTTC. Its translation is CAWRPPGQGHEQYF. The chain has TRBV30 and TRBJ2-7, with 9 bases that match TRBD1. The CDR3 runs 14 residues. V was clipped by 3 bases and J by 5 bases; unmatched bases: 8. From germline, CDR1 is GTSNPN and CDR2 SVGIG (reference sequence). The entire variable domain, with the rest obtained from reference TRBV30 and TRBJ2-7, is as follows: SQTIHQWPATLVQPVGSPLSLECTVEGTSNPNLYWYRQAAGRGLQLLFYSVGIGQISSEVPQNLSASRPQDRQFILSSKKLLLSDSGFYLCAWRPPGQGHEQYFGPGTRLTVT.

This clone was detected once. This sequence joins TRBV29-1 and TRBJ2-2; D perhaps matches TRBD1 (5 bases). Trimming pared 3 bases from V and 5 bases from J, leaving 10 bases between. The CDR3 runs 13 residues. Per germline, CDR1 SQVTM and CDR2 ANQGSEA. The CDR3 here is CSVDRDVTGELFF. For the CDR3, the DNA is TGCAGCGTTGACAGGGATGTGACCGGGGAGCTGTTTTTT.

The V call is TRBV12-3 or TRBV12-4, the J call TRBJ1-2; D is uncertain. The V gene lost 1 base and the J gene lost 8 bases, with 11 bases spanning the gap. This CDR3 is built from 13 residues. This CDR3 is CASSLGREVGYTF. CDR3 bases: TGTGCCAGCAGTTTAGGACGGGAGGTCGGCTACACCTTC.

V is TRBV5-5 and J is TRBJ2-7; weak D call: TRBD1 (5 bases). Germline V gene lookup returns CDR1 SGHKS and CDR2 YYEKEE (reference sequence). V was trimmed by 3 bases and J by 5 bases, leaving 18 bases between them. There are 15 residues in the CDR3. The CDR3 reads CASSSMGIGVNEQYF. CDR3 in DNA: TGTGCCAGCAGCTCCATGGGCATAGGGGTCAACGAGCAGTACTTC.

The chain recombines TRBV30 with TRBJ2-2, with D maybe TRBD1 (6 bases). V was cut by 2 bases and J by 0 bases, with 10 bases left in between. The CDR3 is 15 amino acids. Germline V gene lookup returns CDR1 GTSNPN and CDR2 SVGIG (reference sequence). The chain's CDR3 is CAWSQGQTNTGELFF. As DNA, the CDR3 is TGTGCCTGGAGTCAGGGACAAACGAACACCGGGGAGCTGTTTTTT.

V is TRBV6-5 and J is TRBJ1-2; a possible D gene is TRBD1 (6 bases). Trimming stripped 8 bases from V and 3 bases from J, with 16 bases between. Germline CDR1 reads MNHEY; CDR2 reads SVGAGI. CDR3 length equals 14 residues. The CDR3 sequence: CASRVSGVDYGYTF. As DNA, the CDR3 is TGTGCCAGCCGAGTGTCAGGGGTCGACTATGGCTACACCTTC.

The V and J genes are TRBV7-9 and TRBJ1-1, with 7 nucleotides matching TRBD1. This CDR3 has 14 residues. CDR1 is SEHNR and CDR2 is FQNEAQ in the germline V gene (reference sequence). V gave up 1 base and J gave up 1 base; unmatched junction bases: 0. DNA for the CDR3: TGTGCCAGCAGCTTAGACAGGGGGAACACTGAAGCTTTCTTT. The encoded protein is CASSLDRGNTEAFF.